This T cell receptor beta chain was retrieved from a study of blood T cells in healthy people across ages. Study overall: The capture of about one barcoded beta molecule per two T cells was achieved by template switching.

It was with a sample-barcoded 5' primer and a J-beta primer mix that a second PCR of roughly 7 to 12 cycles was run. Unique molecular identifiers of 12 random nucleotides labeled each cDNA. Each CDR3 protein gets one entry after TCRdb re-called the 5' RACE reads with MiXCR. The data show about 2 million distinct CDR3 sequences, less than 50% seen once. Concerning this clonotype itself: What it binds is not known.

Regarding the study as a whole: A greater number of naive CD4+ cells and higher diversity distinguished long-lived donors from aged donors.

The TCR comes from a woman between 35 and 50 years old in good health. Sequenced material: blood.

The CDR3 region is CAISESKGGLGETQYF. CDR3 in DNA: TGTGCCATCAGTGAGTCGAAGGGGGGCCTAGGGGAGACCCAGTACTTC. The chain combines TRBV10-3 with TRBJ2-7; D assignment may be TRBD1 or TRBD2 (6 bases each). Judging by the DNA end, TRBJ2-5 fits better; the J call may be wrong. Germline V CDR1 and CDR2: ENHRY, SYGVKD. This CDR3 contains 16 residues.